This T cell receptor (beta chain) stems from a study of T cells in Graves' hyperthyroidism and ophthalmopathy. Stability of Graves' hyperthyroidism was defined as absent ophthalmopathy progression within 18 months. The study left out patients who had uncontrolled infection, other autoimmune disease, pregnancy or lactation. The CDR3 spans 12 residues. V lost 7 bases, J lost 5 bases, and 11 bases lay in between. Germline CDR1 and CDR2: GTSNPN and SVGIG (reference sequence). RNA transcripts provided the source from which TCR beta CDR3 regions were amplified. TCR CDR3 regions were first amplified by RT-PCR with HTBI primers. Each CDR3 protein gets one entry after TCRdb re-called the multiplex PCR reads with MiXCR. The sample lists over 650,000 distinct CDR3 sequences, roughly 17% occurring once.

The chain uses TRBV30 and TRBJ1-4, with no clear D. Sequenced sample: blood. The receptor was derived from a man aged 18 to 35 with Graves' hyperthyroidism. The CDR3 region has the DNA TGTGCCTTTTGGACTGGGAATGAAAAACTGTTTTTT. It translates to CAFWTGNEKLFF. The whole variable domain, remainder taken from reference TRBV30 and TRBJ1-4, is SQTIHQWPATLVQPVGSPLSLECTVEGTSNPNLYWYRQAAGRGLQLLFYSVGIGQISSEVPQNLSASRPQDRQFILSSKKLLLSDSGFYLCAFWTGNEKLFFGSGTQLSVL.